This T cell receptor (beta chain) appears in the sequencing data of a study of blood T cell repertoires in COVID-19. In the study overall: T cells, B-cell-depleted T cells, or PBMCs provided the cDNA or gDNA that served as material.

CDR1 is LNHDA and CDR2 is SQIVND in the germline V gene (reference sequence). The CDR3 spans 16 residues. The trim removed 6 bases at V and 10 bases at J, leaving 11 bases unmatched. Study processing details: Reference gene primer amplification in the assay estimated nucleated cell counts. Profiling relied on immunoSEQ multiplex PCR, and the TCRdb table lists in-frame clones only, not all of them. V and J calls and clone size are as listed in that table; D and trimming were resolved from the DNA. This sample carries about 220,000 clones, 70% to 90% of them seen once, and the ten largest clones take about 2.5%.

The chain has TRBV19 and TRBJ2-1; TRBD2 aligns across 14 bases. The TCR sequence derives from a woman aged 65 to 85 with COVID-19, enrolled during active disease. The specimen sequenced was peripheral blood. CDR3 nucleotide sequence: TGTGCCAGTAGGAAAACGGGACTAGCGGGAGTGGGGGAGCAGTTCTTC. Amino acid sequence: CASRKTGLAGVGEQFF.